The present T cell receptor beta chain was sequenced within a study of kidney transplant recipient with SARS-CoV-2 infection. MiXCR, run by TCRdb on the reads, gives a single entry per CDR3 protein. The data show roughly 250,000 distinct CDR3 sequences, around 26% seen once. There are 16 residues in the CDR3. V dropped 4 bases and J dropped 0 bases, with 13 bases sitting between them. The V gene's germline CDR1 is LNHNV and CDR2 YYDKDF (reference sequence). This chain links TRBV15 with TRBJ2-4, with D possibly TRBD1 on 7 matching bases. The TCR sequence derives from a male patient aged 25-45 years who had COVID-19 and was a kidney transplant recipient. The graft donor may have given rise to some T cells. The sample in question was a blood sample, obtained at baseline and on roughly day 120 from a kidney transplant recipient. In nucleotides, the CDR3 is TGTGCCACCAGCACAAGACAGGGACTAGCCAAAAACATTCAGTACTTC. It is translated as CATSTRQGLAKNIQYF.